Each of the 7 T cell receptor beta chains below was sequenced from the same sample in a study of beta chain features in type 1 diabetes. Whole-study findings and limits: Among patients with Type 1 diabetes, TCRB CDR3s were moderately but significantly shorter in every one of the four CD4+ subsets.

Every isolated RNA sample was fully reverse transcribed, so sequencing captured expressed TCRB transcripts. Method: immunoSEQ multiplex PCR; TCRdb's copy keeps in-frame clones and lacks some. The sample records hundreds of thousands of clones, about 14% being singletons. No antigen is known for these receptors. Sequenced input: naive CD4+ T cells from blood. The receptor source for this set is a man younger than 35 with type 1 diabetes.

This clone was seen a handful of times. The rearrangement uses TRBV4-3 and TRBJ2-7; the D gene is possibly TRBD2 (6 bases). The V end lost 7 bases, the J end lost 3 bases, and 22 bases lay between the germline ends. Germline values: CDR1 LGHNA, CDR2 YSLEER. The CDR3 is made up of 16 amino acids. The CDR3 bases are TGCGCCAGCACCTCAAGATGGGGGGAAGGAGTCTACGAGCAGTACTTC. Encoded protein: CASTSRWGEGVYEQYF.

The sample holds a few counts of this clone. The rearrangement links TRBV4-2 to TRBJ2-7, with 7 bases lining up with TRBD1. CDR1 and CDR2 from the germline V gene are LGHNA and YNFKEQ. The CDR3 runs to 16 residues. V gave up 3 bases and J gave up 2 bases; unmatched junction bases: 10. The chain's CDR3 is CASSHPTGTDPYEQYF. Written as DNA, the CDR3 is TGTGCCAGCAGCCATCCCACGGGGACAGACCCCTACGAGCAGTACTTC.

This rearrangement joins TRBV7-6 to TRBJ1-2; unclear D gene. Germline V gene lookup returns CDR1 SGHVS and CDR2 FNYEAQ. The CDR3 loop spans 14 amino acids. V was clipped by 5 bases and J by 3 bases, with 13 bases between them. The CDR3 sequence: CASSLRWDDYGYTF. The CDR3 bases are TGTGCCAGCAGCCTCAGGTGGGATGACTATGGCTACACCTTC.

The genes are TRBV7-2 and TRBJ2-5, with D perhaps TRBD1 (8 bases). The V end was cut by 0 bases, the J end by 2 bases, with 16 bases between. The CDR3 sequence is 17 residues long. In germline, CDR1 is SGHTA, CDR2 FQGNSA. The CDR3 is CASSLARGTGLQETQYF. DNA of the CDR3: TGTGCCAGCAGCTTAGCGCGGGGGACAGGATTACAAGAGACCCAGTACTTC.

The V gene is TRBV30, the J gene TRBJ2-1, with 9 bases lining up with TRBD1. The CDR3 has 14 residues. Per the germline V gene, CDR1 is GTSNPN and CDR2 is SVGIG (reference sequence). The ends lost 4 bases at V and 8 bases at J; junction bases unmatched: 9. The CDR3 coding sequence is TGTGCCTGGAAAAGGAGGACAGGGGTGGATGAGCAGTTCTTC. Its translation: CAWKRRTGVDEQFF.

The rearrangement links TRBV2 to TRBJ2-2, with 9 bases matching TRBD1. Germline trimming cut 10 bases from V and 5 bases from J; bases unmatched to any gene: 8. This CDR3 has 14 residues. Germline values: CDR1 SNHLY, CDR2 FYNNEI. The CDR3 protein is CAIFRDRATGELFF. As DNA, the CDR3 is TGTGCCATCTTTAGGGACAGGGCTACCGGGGAGCTGTTTTTT. Full variable domain (missing parts from reference TRBV2 and TRBJ2-2): EPEVTQTPSHQVTQMGQEVILRCVPISNHLYFYWYRQILGQKVEFLVSFYNNEISEKSEIFDDQFSVERPDGSNFTLKIRSTKLEDSAMYFCAIFRDRATGELFFGEGSRLTVL.

This chain connects TRBV4-3 to TRBJ2-7; D remains unclear. This CDR3 contains 13 residues. CDR1 and CDR2 from the germline V gene are LGHNA and YSLEER. V shed 1 base and J shed 6 bases, with 10 bases lying between them. The CDR3 bases are TGCGCCAGCAGCCAAGGTGTGGCACTCGAGCAGTACTTC. Translating it yields CASSQGVALEQYF.